One sample yielded the 32 T cell receptor beta chains listed below, sequenced in a study of graft-versus-host responses after intestinal transplantation. This table comes from immunoSEQ multiplex PCR, and its TCRdb copy is limited to in-frame clones, with some not included. The table has approximately 32,000 clones, around 94% seen once. Here the sequenced sample was PBMCs, taken 16 days after intestinal transplant. All receptors come from a human patient who received an intestinal transplant, so some T cells may come from the graft donor.

This rearrangement joins TRBV5-5 to TRBJ2-7; D remains ambiguous. Trimming shortened V by 4 bases and J by 5 bases, and 16 bases separated the two germline ends. Germline V gene data show CDR1 as SGHKS and CDR2 as YYEKEE (reference sequence). This CDR3 comprises 14 residues. Here the CDR3 reads CASSPWSRADEQYF. DNA for the CDR3: TGTGCCAGCAGCCCCTGGTCCCGAGCTGACGAGCAGTACTTC.

The genes are TRBV27 and TRBJ2-7; a possible D gene is TRBD2 (6 bases). V was clipped by 0 bases and J by 1 base, with 13 bases between them. The CDR3 totals 16 residues. The V gene's germline CDR1 is MNHEY and CDR2 SMNVEV (reference sequence). Here the CDR3 reads CASSLSGGPLSYEQYF. Written as DNA, the CDR3 is TGTGCCAGCAGTTTATCCGGGGGTCCACTTTCCTACGAGCAGTACTTC.

The J gene is TRBJ2-7, the V gene TRBV19, with 10 bases fitting TRBD2. Trimming took 3 bases from V and 6 from J; bases not matched to a gene: 8. The CDR3 spans 15 residues. CDR1 and CDR2 (germline): LNHDA, SQIVND (reference sequence). The CDR3 nucleotides are TGTGCCAGTAGTATCCCCGAAGCGGGAGGGAGCGAGCAGTACTTC. It encodes CASSIPEAGGSEQYF.

The chain joins TRBV4-1 to TRBJ2-7; D ambiguous. Trimming left V 3 bases short and J 2 bases short, with 11 bases between. CDR1 and CDR2 (germline): MGHRA, YSYEKL. This CDR3 comprises 14 residues. The CDR3 DNA reads as TGCGCCAGCAGCCAGGCAAAGGGTCCCTACGAGCAGTACTTC. It is translated as CASSQAKGPYEQYF.

The chain recombines TRBV6-1 with TRBJ1-2; weak D call: TRBD1 (6 bases). With 1 base removed from V and 4 bases from J, the gap between germline ends came to 13 bases. The CDR3 covers 15 residues. Germline V gene lookup returns CDR1 MNHNS and CDR2 SASEGT. The CDR3, as DNA: TGTGCCAGCAGTGAAGTAGGGACAAATTTCTATGGCTACACCTTC. It is translated as CASSEVGTNFYGYTF.

The chain joins TRBV28 to TRBJ1-2; 7 positions agree with TRBD1. V shed 2 bases, J shed 0 bases, and the junction held 9 bases outside the gene matches. The CDR3 extends over 17 amino acids. CDR1 MDHEN and CDR2 SYDVKM come from the germline V gene. CDR3 nucleotide sequence: TGTGCCAGCAGTTTAACGCTGGGGGACAGCGCTAACTATGGCTACACCTTC. It specifies CASSLTLGDSANYGYTF.

The V and J genes are TRBV19 and TRBJ2-1, with D perhaps matching TRBD1 or TRBD2 (5 bases each). Trimming took off 2 bases at V and 4 bases at J, with 9 bases between the two ends. From germline, CDR1 is LNHDA and CDR2 SQIVND (reference sequence). This CDR3 has 14 residues. CDR3 DNA: TGTGCCAGTAGTATACGGGGCTTGTACAATGAGCAGTTCTTC. It codes for CASSIRGLYNEQFF.

V and J are TRBV4-3 and TRBJ1-2, with D possibly matching TRBD1 (5 bases). CDR3 length equals 15 residues. From germline, CDR1 is LGHNA and CDR2 YSLEER. The V end lost 0 bases, the J end lost 3 bases, and 11 bases lay between the germline ends. CDR3 sequence: CASSQEREGHYGYTF. The CDR3 region has the DNA TGCGCCAGCAGCCAAGAAAGGGAGGGGCACTATGGCTACACCTTC.

The chain is built from TRBV28 and TRBJ2-7; D unclear. The length of the CDR3 is 13 residues. Germline CDR1 and CDR2: MDHEN and SYDVKM. Trimming removed 8 bases from V and 0 bases from J, with 11 bases in between. In nucleotides, the CDR3 is TGTGCCAGCCACAACCAGCCCTCCTACGAGCAGTACTTC. Translated: CASHNQPSYEQYF.

This chain connects TRBV25-1 to TRBJ1-1; D unclear. This CDR3 is 14 amino acids long. In germline, CDR1 is MGHDK, CDR2 SYGVNS. Trimming left V 3 bases short and J 7 bases short, with 15 bases between. In DNA, the CDR3 is TGTGCCAGCAGTGATACACAAGCCCCCCGTGAAGCTTTCTTT. Translated, it gives CASSDTQAPREAFF.

The gene calls are TRBV30 and TRBJ2-5; perhaps TRBD2 as D (6 bases). The CDR3 is 13 residues long. With 5 bases removed from V and 4 bases from J, the gap between germline ends came to 14 bases. Germline loops: CDR1 GTSNPN, CDR2 SVGIG (reference sequence). CDR3 sequence reads: CAWETGSGETQYF. DNA of the CDR3: TGTGCCTGGGAGACCGGGAGCGGAGAGACCCAGTACTTC. Supplemented by reference TRBV30 and TRBJ2-5, the full variable domain reads SQTIHQWPATLVQPVGSPLSLECTVEGTSNPNLYWYRQAAGRGLQLLFYSVGIGQISSEVPQNLSASRPQDRQFILSSKKLLLSDSGFYLCAWETGSGETQYFGPGTRLLVL.

The rearrangement uses TRBV9 and TRBJ2-5, with D possibly matching TRBD2 (5 bases). The CDR3 loop spans 16 amino acids. Trimming cost V 4 bases and J 0 bases, with 16 bases left between them. Looked up from germline, CDR1 is SGDLS and CDR2 is YYNGEE. The CDR3 nucleotides read TGTGCCAGCAGCCTTGGACTGGCGACGTACCAAGAGACCCAGTACTTC. Its protein product is CASSLGLATYQETQYF.

This clone was counted once. The rearrangement links TRBV5-1 to TRBJ1-1; D perhaps matches TRBD1 (6 bases). CDR3 size: 17 residues. Germline lookup yields CDR1 SGHRS and CDR2 YFSETQ. Trimming shortened V by 0 bases and J by 0 bases, and 15 bases separated the two germline ends. The CDR3 region is CASSLASWTDLNTEAFF. The CDR3 DNA is TGCGCCAGCAGCTTGGCAAGTTGGACAGACCTGAACACTGAAGCTTTCTTT.

V and J are TRBV5-1 and TRBJ2-7; weak D call: TRBD2 (5 bases). V lost 1 base, J lost 0 bases, and 8 bases lay in between. Germline assignment: CDR1 SGHRS and CDR2 YFSETQ. The CDR3 has 14 amino acids. The CDR3 here is CASSLKGSSYEQYF. The CDR3 coding sequence is TGCGCCAGCAGCTTGAAAGGGAGCTCCTACGAGCAGTACTTC.

The chain couples TRBV5-5 to TRBJ2-5, with a possible D match to TRBD1 (6 bases). CDR1 and CDR2 (germline): SGHKS, YYEKEE (reference sequence). This CDR3 has 16 amino acids. V was clipped by 0 bases and J by 4 bases, with 16 bases between them. The CDR3 reads CASSLAPGDGGETQYF. CDR3 bases: TGTGCCAGCAGCTTGGCCCCAGGGGATGGAGGAGAGACCCAGTACTTC.

The V call is TRBV11-1, the J call TRBJ2-7; tentatively, D is TRBD2 (6 bases). Trimming shortened V by 1 base and J by 3 bases, and 10 bases separated the two germline ends. Germline CDR1 is SGHAT and CDR2 is FQDESV (reference sequence). The CDR3 spans 14 residues. CDR3 DNA sequence: TGTGCCAGCAGCTTAGGTAGCGGCAACTACGAGCAGTACTTC. It translates to CASSLGSGNYEQYF.

In its sample, this clone was seen once. CDR3 sequence (DNA): TGTGCCAGTAGTTCAGCTCGCGGGCTTGATGAGCAGTTCTTC. The encoded protein is CASSSARGLDEQFF. The chain joins TRBV19 to TRBJ2-1, with D perhaps matching TRBD2 (5 bases). This CDR3 comprises 14 residues. In germline, CDR1 is LNHDA, CDR2 SQIVND (reference sequence). The ends were cut back, 5 bases at V and 8 bases at J, with 16 bases in the middle.

The gene calls are TRBV4-2 and TRBJ2-7; 7 bases match TRBD1. CDR3 length: 16 residues. Losses at the gene ends were 0 bases for V and 9 bases for J; bases not matched to a gene: 14. Germline-derived CDR1 and CDR2 are LGHNA and YNFKEQ. The CDR3 sequence: CASSQEARSRGIGQYF. In nucleotides, the CDR3 is TGTGCCAGCAGCCAAGAGGCCAGGAGCAGGGGGATCGGGCAGTACTTC.

The V gene is TRBV27, the J gene TRBJ1-1; TRBD1 is a possible D gene (6 bases). The ends were cut back, 4 bases at V and 3 bases at J, with 39 bases in the middle. The CDR3 is 23 amino acids. Germline V gene lookup returns CDR1 MNHEY and CDR2 SMNVEV (reference sequence). CDR3 loop: CASSSSPHNKVKTGSLLYTEAFF. The CDR3 DNA follows: TGTGCCAGCAGTTCGTCACCCCACAACAAGGTTAAGACAGGTTCTTTACTTTACACTGAAGCTTTCTTT.

The V call is TRBV7-9, the J call TRBJ2-7, with TRBD2 matching over 14 bases. CDR1 and CDR2 (germline): SEHNR, FQNEAQ (reference sequence). The V segment lost 5 bases and the J segment 2 bases; nucleotides outside the gene matches: 11. The CDR3 runs 18 residues. The CDR3 loop reads CASSPPGLAGGQPYEQYF. CDR3 bases: TGTGCCAGCAGCCCCCCCGGACTAGCGGGAGGTCAACCCTACGAGCAGTACTTC.

The CDR3: CASSQTGDGNQPQHF. CDR3 DNA: TGTGCCAGTAGCCAAACAGGGGACGGCAATCAGCCCCAGCATTTT. This rearrangement joins TRBV19 to TRBJ1-5; TRBD1 matches at 7 bases. The trim removed 6 bases at V and 2 bases at J, leaving 7 bases unmatched. CDR1 LNHDA and CDR2 SQIVND come from the germline V gene (reference sequence). The CDR3 spans 15 residues.

J is TRBJ2-1 and V is TRBV7-6; 11 bases are shared with TRBD2. Losses at the gene ends were 4 bases for V and 9 bases for J; bases not matched to a gene: 5. The CDR3 spans 14 residues. The germline gives CDR1 SGHVS, CDR2 FNYEAQ. CDR3 sequence (DNA): TGTGCCAGCAGCTCTTGGACTAGCGGGTCTGAGCAGTTCTTC. It is translated as CASSSWTSGSEQFF.

This chain connects TRBV7-2 to TRBJ2-7, with TRBD1 matching 7 bases. Trimming took 7 bases from V and 3 from J; bases not matched to a gene: 6. Germline V CDR1 and CDR2: SGHTA, FQGNSA. The CDR3 covers 13 residues. The CDR3 nucleotides are TGTGCCAGCACCCACAGGGGAATCTACGAGCAGTACTTC. As protein: CASTHRGIYEQYF.

The chain employs TRBV28 and TRBJ2-3; TRBD1 agrees at 8 bases. The CDR3 length is 16 residues. Germline CDR1 reads MDHEN; CDR2 reads SYDVKM. V trimming: 5 bases; J trimming: 2 bases; junction bases outside the gene matches: 9. In nucleotides, the CDR3 is TGTGCCAGCAGTGAGCCGGACAGGGCTTACACAGATACGCAGTATTTT. Amino acids: CASSEPDRAYTDTQYF. The full variable domain, its missing parts supplied by reference TRBV28 and TRBJ2-3, is DVKVTQSSRYLVKRTGEKVFLECVQDMDHENMFWYRQDPGLGLRLIYFSYDVKMKEKGDIPEGYSVSREKKERFSLILESASTNQTSMYLCASSEPDRAYTDTQYFGPGTRLTVL.

CDR3 DNA: TGTGCCAGCAGTAGCGGGCGATACAATGAGCAGTTCTTC. Its protein product is CASSSGRYNEQFF. This sequence joins TRBV6-9 and TRBJ2-1; D may be TRBD2 (6 bases). The V and J ends lost 5 bases and 4 bases respectively, with 9 bases between them. The CDR3 sequence is 13 residues long. The V gene's germline CDR1 is MNHGY and CDR2 SVAAGI.

CDR3 region: CASQSGRTSTDTQYF. In nucleotides, the CDR3 is TGTGCCAGCCAAAGCGGGAGGACTAGCACAGATACGCAGTATTTT. This sequence joins TRBV2 and TRBJ2-3, with 9 bases identical to TRBD2. Germline trimming cut 8 bases from V and 0 bases from J; bases unmatched to any gene: 6. The V gene's germline CDR1 is SNHLY and CDR2 FYNNEI. CDR3 length equals 15 residues.

This chain connects TRBV9 to TRBJ2-7, with TRBD1 matching over 10 bases. From germline, CDR1 is SGDLS and CDR2 YYNGEE. The CDR3 runs 17 residues. The V and J ends lost 3 bases and 1 base, in that order; junction bases with no gene match: 10. The CDR3: CASSEGTGVPTSYEQYF. The CDR3 DNA is TGTGCCAGCAGCGAGGGGACAGGGGTTCCGACGTCCTACGAGCAGTACTTC. The entire variable domain, with the rest obtained from reference TRBV9 and TRBJ2-7, is as follows: DSGVTQTPKHLITATGQRVTLRCSPRSGDLSVYWYQQSLDQGLQFLIQYYNGEERAKGNILERFSAQQFPDLHSELNLSSLELGDSALYFCASSEGTGVPTSYEQYFGPGTRLTVT.

The V gene is TRBV19, the J gene TRBJ2-2, with D hard to call. The CDR3 has 11 residues. V gave up 2 bases and J gave up 5 bases, with 0 bases separating them. CDR1 is LNHDA and CDR2 is SQIVND in the germline V gene (reference sequence). CDR3 coding DNA: TGTGCCAGTAGTATAACCGGGGAGCTGTTTTTT. This encodes CASSITGELFF.

The chain recombines TRBV5-1 with TRBJ2-5, with 7 bases that match TRBD2. CDR1 SGHRS and CDR2 YFSETQ come from the germline V gene. CDR3 length equals 14 residues. Losses at the gene ends were 0 bases for V and 5 bases for J; bases not matched to a gene: 4. This chain's CDR3 is CASSLGEGWETQYF. As DNA, the CDR3 is TGCGCCAGCAGCTTGGGGGAGGGTTGGGAGACCCAGTACTTC.

The genes are TRBV25-1 and TRBJ1-6; maybe TRBD1 (5 bases). Germline V CDR1 and CDR2: MGHDK, SYGVNS. V lost 1 base and J lost 8, with 15 bases in between. CDR3 length: 16 residues. CDR3 in amino acids: CASSELVGRVDSPLHF. The CDR3 region has the DNA TGTGCCAGCAGTGAATTAGTGGGCAGGGTCGATTCACCCCTCCACTTT.

The chain recombines TRBV7-8 with TRBJ1-3; D is perhaps TRBD1 (5 bases). Germline values: CDR1 SGHVS, CDR2 FQNEAQ. The CDR3 is 14 residues long. With 5 bases removed from V and 8 bases from J, the gap between germline ends came to 16 bases. As DNA, the CDR3 is TGTGCCAGCAGCCCGGAAGCAGGGATGTACACCATATATTTT. It specifies CASSPEAGMYTIYF. Supplemented by reference TRBV7-8 and TRBJ1-3, the full variable domain reads GAGVSQSPRYKVAKRGQDVALRCDPISGHVSLFWYQQALGQGPEFLTYFQNEAQLDKSGLPSDRFFAERPEGSVSTLKIQRTQQEDSAVYLCASSPEAGMYTIYFGEGSWLTVV.

The chain is built from TRBV9 and TRBJ1-3; weak D call: TRBD1 (5 bases). This CDR3 region has 14 residues. Germline loops: CDR1 SGDLS, CDR2 YYNGEE. V was trimmed by 7 bases and J by 1 base, leaving 12 bases between them. DNA for the CDR3: TGTGCCAGCGGGGGGAGACAGTCTGGAAACACCATATATTTT. It translates to CASGGRQSGNTIYF.